One sample yielded the 6 T cell receptor beta chains listed below, sequenced in a study of blood T cell repertoires in COVID-19. The method was immunoSEQ multiplex PCR; TCRdb's version includes in-frame clones alone and lacks a portion of them. The data contain hundreds of thousands of clones, around 87% of them singletons. Input material: peripheral blood. These receptors were taken from a man between 65 and 80 years old with acute or convalescent COVID-19.

J is TRBJ2-7 and V is TRBV9; D might be TRBD1 (6 bases). The CDR3 is 15 amino acids. Germline loops: CDR1 SGDLS, CDR2 YYNGEE. V was cut by 1 base and J by 3 bases, with 14 bases left in between. The CDR3 bases are TGTGCCAGCAGCGTACGTGGGGACATGATCTACGAGCAGTACTTC. It translates to CASSVRGDMIYEQYF.

This clone was seen just once. This sequence joins TRBV7-8 and TRBJ2-7; TRBD2 agrees at 11 bases. V shed 5 bases and J 0 bases; nucleotides not matched to a gene: 6. Germline V gene lookup returns CDR1 SGHVS and CDR2 FQNEAQ. The CDR3 runs to 16 residues. The DNA of the CDR3 is TGTGCCAGCAGCCCTCTAGCGGGGGGCTACTCCTACGAGCAGTACTTC. Protein: CASSPLAGGYSYEQYF.

The chain has TRBV29-1 and TRBJ2-4; 7 bases are shared with TRBD1. Germline CDR1 reads SQVTM; CDR2 reads ANQGSEA. V lost 2 bases, J lost 0 bases, and 7 bases stayed unmatched. There are 16 residues in the CDR3. The CDR3 loop reads CSVETPGQRAKNIQYF. The CDR3, as DNA: TGCAGCGTTGAAACCCCGGGACAGAGAGCCAAAAACATTCAGTACTTC.

The chain carries TRBV10-3 and TRBJ2-1, with TRBD2 as a possible D gene (6 bases). V shed 5 bases and J shed 0 bases, with 17 bases lying between them. Germline assignment: CDR1 ENHRY and CDR2 SYGVKD. The CDR3 totals 17 residues. The CDR3, as DNA: TGTGCCATCAGTCCTCGGACTGGGGAGGCCTCCTACAATGAGCAGTTCTTC. Its protein is CAISPRTGEASYNEQFF.

The J gene is TRBJ1-5, the V gene TRBV24-1, with a tentative D call TRBD1 (5 bases). Between the trimmed V and J ends, which lost 5 bases and 7 bases, there was a span of 11 bases. The CDR3 totals 13 residues. In germline, CDR1 is KGHDR, CDR2 SFDVKD. The CDR3 loop reads CATSGPGGQPQHF. Here the CDR3 DNA reads TGTGCCACCAGTGGTCCGGGGGGACAGCCCCAGCATTTT.

The chain has TRBV28 and TRBJ1-6; TRBD1 matches at 11 bases. CDR3 length: 16 residues. The germline V gene has CDR1 MDHEN and CDR2 SYDVKM. With V trimmed by 7 bases and J by 6 bases, 8 bases remained unmatched. The CDR3 DNA sequence: TGTGCCAGCACCGACGGACAGGGGGCTTTTAATTCACCCCTCCACTTT. Translating gives CASTDGQGAFNSPLHF.